The rows below give T cell receptor beta chains drawn from one sample of a study of T cell changes during pregnancy in multiple sclerosis. The table came from immunoSEQ multiplex PCR; TCRdb's copy has only in-frame clones and leaves some out. The sample shows approximately 20,000 clones, roughly nine tenths of them seen only once. This specimen consisted of CD8+ T cells from peripheral blood mononuclear cells, obtained after pregnancy. The receptors originated from a female donor with multiple sclerosis, enrolled in a pregnancy study. Each CDR3 is given with its conserved first and last residue.

v_call: TRBV6-5
cdr3_aa: CASSYITTGGNEKLFF

v_call: TRBV7-8
cdr3_aa: CAHGEGVVSGANVLTF

v_call: TRBV5-1
cdr3_aa: CASSALGRRVYNEQFF

v_call: TRBV19
cdr3_aa: CASSIVPGHTEAFF

v_call: TRBV5-5
cdr3_aa: CASSLASQANTEAFF

v_call: TRBV30
cdr3_aa: CAWSGQLVDPFNTYEQYF

v_call: TRBV25-1
cdr3_aa: CASSPRGVMNTEAFF

v_call: TRBV5-5
cdr3_aa: CASSLDGRAYYEQYF

v_call: TRBV7-2
cdr3_aa: CASSLAPGSNNEQFF

v_call: TRBV30
cdr3_aa: CAWSFSVGSSYNEQFF

v_call: TRBV10-1
cdr3_aa: CASSEGWQGSNQPQHF

v_call: TRBV5-1
cdr3_aa: CASTLWDRGYEQYF

v_call: TRBV11-3
cdr3_aa: CASSLGQGLEAFF

v_call: TRBV19
cdr3_aa: CASSSTGAYSNQPQHF

v_call: TRBV28
cdr3_aa: CASSYTGGTEAFF

v_call: TRBV6-6
cdr3_aa: CASSYADSYEQYF

v_call: TRBV18
cdr3_aa: CASSPPVMTGSTDTQYF

v_call: TRBV6-5
cdr3_aa: CASSYGGRGNEQFF

v_call: TRBV28
cdr3_aa: CASSSGQGSTEAFF

v_call: TRBV7-9
cdr3_aa: CASSHSAGTGGLTYEQYF

v_call: TRBV27
cdr3_aa: CAIMRARDLGGTEAFF

v_call: TRBV13
cdr3_aa: CASSFDRGRRGYTF

v_call: TRBV28
cdr3_aa: CASSSVRGNEKLFF

v_call: TRBV28
cdr3_aa: CASSDREEDEAFF

v_call: TRBV6-6
cdr3_aa: CASSYTQDSNIQYF

v_call: TRBV18
cdr3_aa: CASSPREGSSYEQYF

v_call: TRBV5-4
cdr3_aa: CASSQWGGAYEQYF

v_call: TRBV10-2
cdr3_aa: CASNASGRSYNEQFF

v_call: TRBV5-1
cdr3_aa: CASSFRTGPGYTF

v_call: TRBV15
cdr3_aa: CATILAGAYNEQFF

v_call: TRBV27
cdr3_aa: CASSSGQGTGNTIYF

v_call: TRBV7-3
cdr3_aa: CASSLTGGPSYEQYF

v_call: TRBV7-2
cdr3_aa: CASSLEARDSYYEQYF

v_call: TRBV19
cdr3_aa: CASKLAASYNEQFF

v_call: TRBV27
cdr3_aa: CASRPLLGVVSTQYF

v_call: TRBV18
cdr3_aa: CASSPEGQGTGYTF

v_call: TRBV30
cdr3_aa: CAWSATGQGVLYEQYF

v_call: TRBV2
cdr3_aa: CASSEWGWAGLPSSYEQYF

v_call: TRBV6-1
cdr3_aa: CASSEAAGGQADTGELFF

v_call: TRBV9
cdr3_aa: CASSPRQGTGESSYEQYF

v_call: TRBV7-4
cdr3_aa: CASSPTNLGLAEVTDTQYF

v_call: TRBV11-2
cdr3_aa: CASSPQPGTSGISGELFF

v_call: TRBV7-2
cdr3_aa: CASSLEAWATSTDTQYF

v_call: TRBV13
cdr3_aa: CASSLGETGSYNEQFF

v_call: TRBV6-5
cdr3_aa: CASGPGAGVSYTF

v_call: TRBV5-6
cdr3_aa: CASSFENYEQYF

v_call: TRBV27
cdr3_aa: CASSTWTSGSSYNEQFF

v_call: TRBV27
cdr3_aa: CASSSPRGREYGEQYF

v_call: TRBV4-3
cdr3_aa: CASSQDRQGSYEQYF

v_call: TRBV5-1
cdr3_aa: CASSSGQGPNEKLFF

v_call: TRBV7-8
cdr3_aa: CASSFSGSTEAFF